This T cell receptor beta chain was documented in a study of OX40 agonist ivuxolimab in advanced cancers. The overall study: Partial responses were recorded for three patients, including one with hepatocellular carcinoma and two with cutaneous melanoma. Findings and limits, study-wide: The study observed clonal expansion of CD4+ and CD8+ blood T cells by week 6 at 0.1 to 3.0 mg/kg.

This CDR3 has 12 amino acids. The ends were cut back, 4 bases at V and 6 bases at J, with 9 bases in the middle. The germline V gene encodes CDR1 MDHEN and CDR2 SYDVKM. As concerns this clone: The antigen is undetermined.

Repertoires were generated with immunoSEQ multiplex PCR, while TCRdb's copy carries only in-frame clones and drops some. The repertoire consists of about 98,000 clones, with about 85% occurring once and the leading ten covering about 0.82%. The chain uses TRBV28 and TRBJ1-1, with D perhaps matching TRBD1 (5 bases). This TCR was sampled from an adult with an advanced solid tumor such as melanoma, head and neck, liver or kidney cancer. Sequencing used CD4+ or CD8+ T cells sorted from blood, obtained in a trial of the OX40 agonist ivuxolimab. DNA for the CDR3: TGTGCCAGCAGTTGGGGGGGGTCTGAAGCTTTCTTT. It encodes CASSWGGSEAFF.